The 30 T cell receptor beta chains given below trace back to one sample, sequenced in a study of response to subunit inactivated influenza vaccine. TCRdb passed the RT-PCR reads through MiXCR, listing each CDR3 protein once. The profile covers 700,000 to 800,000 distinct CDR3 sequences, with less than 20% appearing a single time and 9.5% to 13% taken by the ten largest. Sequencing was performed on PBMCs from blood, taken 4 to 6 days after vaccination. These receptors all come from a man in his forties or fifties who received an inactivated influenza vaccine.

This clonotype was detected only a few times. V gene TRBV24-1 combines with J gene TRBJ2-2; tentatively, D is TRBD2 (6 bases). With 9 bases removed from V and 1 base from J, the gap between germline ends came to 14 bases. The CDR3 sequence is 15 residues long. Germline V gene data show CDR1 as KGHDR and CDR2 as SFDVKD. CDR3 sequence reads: CATRTGGENTGELFF. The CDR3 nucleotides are TGTGCCACCCGTACTGGAGGGGAGAACACCGGGGAGCTGTTTTTT.

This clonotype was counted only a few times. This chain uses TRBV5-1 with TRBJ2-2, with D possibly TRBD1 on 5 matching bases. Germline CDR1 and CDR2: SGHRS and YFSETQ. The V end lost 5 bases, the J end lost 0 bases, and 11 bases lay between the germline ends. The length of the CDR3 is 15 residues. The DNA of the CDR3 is TGCGCCAGCAGTATTCAGGGATCGAACACCGGGGAGCTGTTTTTT. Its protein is CASSIQGSNTGELFF.

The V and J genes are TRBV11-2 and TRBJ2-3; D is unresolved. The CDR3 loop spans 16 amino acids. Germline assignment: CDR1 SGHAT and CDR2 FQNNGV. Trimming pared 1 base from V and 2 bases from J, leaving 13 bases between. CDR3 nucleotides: TGTGCCAGCAGCTTAGCGCGACACCGAAACACAGATACGCAGTATTTT. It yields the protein CASSLARHRNTDTQYF.

CDR3 in DNA: TGTGCCAGCACCAAACCATACACGAGTGTGAACACTGAAGCTTTCTTT. It codes for CASTKPYTSVNTEAFF. The chain links TRBV11-2 to TRBJ1-1; D is unresolved. Per germline, CDR1 SGHAT and CDR2 FQNNGV. V lost 7 bases to trimming and J lost 0 bases, with 18 bases between them. There are 16 residues in the CDR3.

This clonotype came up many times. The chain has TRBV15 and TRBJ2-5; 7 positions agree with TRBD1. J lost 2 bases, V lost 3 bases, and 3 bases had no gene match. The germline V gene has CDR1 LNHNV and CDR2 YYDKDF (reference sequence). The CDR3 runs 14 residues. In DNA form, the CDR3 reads TGTGCCACCAGCAGGGGGACAGTTCAAGAGACCCAGTACTTC. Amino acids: CATSRGTVQETQYF.

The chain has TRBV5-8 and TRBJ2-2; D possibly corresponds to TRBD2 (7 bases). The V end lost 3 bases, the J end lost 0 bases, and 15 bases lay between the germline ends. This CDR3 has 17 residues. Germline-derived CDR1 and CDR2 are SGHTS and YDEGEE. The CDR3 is CASSSKGGAANTGELFF. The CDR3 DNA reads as TGTGCCAGCAGCTCCAAAGGGGGGGCGGCGAACACCGGGGAGCTGTTTTTT.

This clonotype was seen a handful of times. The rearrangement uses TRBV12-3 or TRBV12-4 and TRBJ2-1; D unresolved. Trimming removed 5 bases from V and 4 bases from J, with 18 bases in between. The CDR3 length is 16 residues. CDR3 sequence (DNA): TGTGCCAGCAGTGCACGTTTTTTGCCTGCTTACAATGAGCAGTTCTTC. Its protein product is CASSARFLPAYNEQFF.

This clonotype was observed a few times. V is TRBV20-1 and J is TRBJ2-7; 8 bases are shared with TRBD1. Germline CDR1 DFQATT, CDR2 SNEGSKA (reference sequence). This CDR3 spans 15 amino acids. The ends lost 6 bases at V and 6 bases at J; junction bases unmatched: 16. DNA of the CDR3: TGCAGTGCAAAGTTTCCGACAGGGGAGCGTGGCGAGCAGTACTTC. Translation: CSAKFPTGERGEQYF.

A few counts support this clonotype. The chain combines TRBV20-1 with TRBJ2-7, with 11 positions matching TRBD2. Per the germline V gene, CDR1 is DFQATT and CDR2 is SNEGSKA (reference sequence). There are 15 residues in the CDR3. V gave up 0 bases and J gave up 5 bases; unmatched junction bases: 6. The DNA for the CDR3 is TGCAGTGCTAGAGACCCTAGCGGGGGGTTTGACGAGCAGTACTTC. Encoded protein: CSARDPSGGFDEQYF.

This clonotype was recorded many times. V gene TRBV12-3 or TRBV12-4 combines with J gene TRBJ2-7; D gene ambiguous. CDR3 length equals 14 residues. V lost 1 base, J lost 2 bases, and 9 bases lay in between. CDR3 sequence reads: CASSLGQATYEQYF. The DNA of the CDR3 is TGTGCCAGCAGTTTAGGGCAGGCGACCTACGAGCAGTACTTC.

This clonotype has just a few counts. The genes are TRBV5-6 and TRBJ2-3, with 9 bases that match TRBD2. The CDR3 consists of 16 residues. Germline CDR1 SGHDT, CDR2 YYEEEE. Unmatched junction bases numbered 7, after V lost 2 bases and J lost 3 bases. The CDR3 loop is CASSFGSGGSTDTQYF. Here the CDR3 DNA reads TGTGCCAGCAGCTTCGGTAGCGGGGGATCTACAGATACGCAGTATTTT.

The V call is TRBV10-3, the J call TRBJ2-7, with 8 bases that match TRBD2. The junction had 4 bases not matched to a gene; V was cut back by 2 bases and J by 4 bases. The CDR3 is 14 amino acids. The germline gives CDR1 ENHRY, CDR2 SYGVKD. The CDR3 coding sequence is TGTGCCATCAGTGAGAGTACTAGCGGATACGAGCAGTACTTC. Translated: CAISESTSGYEQYF.

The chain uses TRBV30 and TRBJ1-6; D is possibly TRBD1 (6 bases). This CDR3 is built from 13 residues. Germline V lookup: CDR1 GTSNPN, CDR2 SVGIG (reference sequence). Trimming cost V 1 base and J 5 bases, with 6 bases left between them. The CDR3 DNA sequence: TGTGCCTGGAGTGGACAGGATAATTCACCCCTCCACTTT. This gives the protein CAWSGQDNSPLHF.

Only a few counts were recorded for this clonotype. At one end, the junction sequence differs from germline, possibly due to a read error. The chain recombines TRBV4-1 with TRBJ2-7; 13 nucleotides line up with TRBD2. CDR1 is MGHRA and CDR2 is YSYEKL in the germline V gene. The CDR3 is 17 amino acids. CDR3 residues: CASSHLGLAGAVVPLLF. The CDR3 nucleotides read TGCGCCAGCAGCCACCTTGGACTAGCGGGAGCCGTGGTCCCTCTTCTCTTC.

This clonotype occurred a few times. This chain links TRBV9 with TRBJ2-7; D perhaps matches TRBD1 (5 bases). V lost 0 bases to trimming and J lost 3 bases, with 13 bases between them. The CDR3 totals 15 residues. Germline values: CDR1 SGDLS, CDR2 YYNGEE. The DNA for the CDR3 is TGTGCCAGCAGCGTAGCCTCAGGGATTAGCTACGAGCAGTACTTC. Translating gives CASSVASGISYEQYF.

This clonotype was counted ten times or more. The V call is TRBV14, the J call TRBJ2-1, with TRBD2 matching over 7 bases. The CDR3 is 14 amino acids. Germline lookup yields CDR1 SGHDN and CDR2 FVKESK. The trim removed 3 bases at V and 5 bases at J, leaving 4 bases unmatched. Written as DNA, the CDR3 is TGTGCCAGCAGCCAGGCGGGAGCCAACAATGAGCAGTTCTTC. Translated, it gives CASSQAGANNEQFF.

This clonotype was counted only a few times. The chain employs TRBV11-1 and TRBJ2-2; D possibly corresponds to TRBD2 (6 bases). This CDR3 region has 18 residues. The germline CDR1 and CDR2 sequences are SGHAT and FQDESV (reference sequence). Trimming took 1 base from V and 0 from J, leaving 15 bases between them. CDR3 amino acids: CASSLVGREHSNTGELFF. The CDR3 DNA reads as TGTGCCAGCAGCTTAGTAGGTCGGGAGCACTCGAACACCGGGGAGCTGTTTTTT.

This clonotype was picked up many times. The CDR3 region has the DNA TGCAGTTCCCACTCAGGAAGCAATCAGCCCCAGCATTTT. Translating gives CSSHSGSNQPQHF. V is TRBV20-1 and J is TRBJ1-5; D uncertain. Trimming removed 8 bases at V and 1 base at J, with 12 bases between. The CDR3 length is 13 residues. The germline CDR1 and CDR2 sequences are DFQATT and SNEGSKA (reference sequence).

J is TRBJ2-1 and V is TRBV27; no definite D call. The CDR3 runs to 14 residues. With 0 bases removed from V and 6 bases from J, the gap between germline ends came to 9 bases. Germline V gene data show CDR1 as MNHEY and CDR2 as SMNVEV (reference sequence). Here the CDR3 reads CASSLSPLGNEQFF. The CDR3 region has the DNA TGTGCCAGCAGTTTATCTCCTCTGGGCAATGAGCAGTTCTTC.

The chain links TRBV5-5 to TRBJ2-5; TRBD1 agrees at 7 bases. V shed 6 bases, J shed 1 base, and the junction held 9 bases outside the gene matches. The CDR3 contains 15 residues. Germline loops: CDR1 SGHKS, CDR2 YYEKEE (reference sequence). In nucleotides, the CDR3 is TGTGCCAGCAACTCCTTAGGGACAGCCCAAGAGACCCAGTACTTC. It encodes CASNSLGTAQETQYF.

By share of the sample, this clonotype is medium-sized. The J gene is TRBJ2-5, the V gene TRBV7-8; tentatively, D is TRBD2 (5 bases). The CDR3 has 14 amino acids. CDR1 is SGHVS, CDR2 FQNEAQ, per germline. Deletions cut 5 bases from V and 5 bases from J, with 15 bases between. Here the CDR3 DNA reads TGTGCCAGCAGCCATTATCCCCCGGGGGAGACCCAGTACTTC. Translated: CASSHYPPGETQYF.

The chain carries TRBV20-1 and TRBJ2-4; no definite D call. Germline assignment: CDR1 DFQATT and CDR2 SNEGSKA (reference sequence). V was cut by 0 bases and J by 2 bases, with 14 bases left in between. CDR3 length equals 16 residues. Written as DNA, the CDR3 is TGCAGTGCTAGAGATTTGTTGCAGTCGTCCAAAAACATTCAGTACTTC. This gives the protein CSARDLLQSSKNIQYF.

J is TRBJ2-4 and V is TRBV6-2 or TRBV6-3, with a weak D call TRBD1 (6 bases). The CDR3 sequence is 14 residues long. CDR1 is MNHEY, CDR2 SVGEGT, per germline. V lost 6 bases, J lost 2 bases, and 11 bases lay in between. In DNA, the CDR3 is TGTGCCAGCAGGGACAGTTGGCCCAAAAACATTCAGTACTTC. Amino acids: CASRDSWPKNIQYF.

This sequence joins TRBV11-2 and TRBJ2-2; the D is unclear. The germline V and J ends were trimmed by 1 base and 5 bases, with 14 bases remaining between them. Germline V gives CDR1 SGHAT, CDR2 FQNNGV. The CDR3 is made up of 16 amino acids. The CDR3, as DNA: TGTGCCAGCAGCTTAGCCCCGGGCAGGAGAACCGGGGAGCTGTTTTTT. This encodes CASSLAPGRRTGELFF.

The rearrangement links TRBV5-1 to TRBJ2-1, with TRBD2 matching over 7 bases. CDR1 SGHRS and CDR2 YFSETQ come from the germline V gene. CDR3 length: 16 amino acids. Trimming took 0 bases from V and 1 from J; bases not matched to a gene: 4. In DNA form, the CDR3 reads TGCGCCAGCAGCTTGGACCTAGCGGAATCCTACAATGAGCAGTTCTTC. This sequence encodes CASSLDLAESYNEQFF.

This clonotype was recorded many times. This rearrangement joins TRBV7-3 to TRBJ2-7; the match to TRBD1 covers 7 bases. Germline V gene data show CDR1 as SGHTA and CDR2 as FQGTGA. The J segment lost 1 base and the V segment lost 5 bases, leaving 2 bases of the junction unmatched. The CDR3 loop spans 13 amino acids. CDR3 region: CASSQGQSYEQYF. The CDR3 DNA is TGTGCCAGCAGCCAGGGACAGTCCTACGAGCAGTACTTC.

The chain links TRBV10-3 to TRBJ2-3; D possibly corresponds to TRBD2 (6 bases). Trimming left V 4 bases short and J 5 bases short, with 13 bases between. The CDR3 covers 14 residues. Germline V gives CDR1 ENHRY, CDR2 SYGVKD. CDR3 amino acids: CAISGWGVGDTQYF. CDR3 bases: TGTGCCATCAGTGGTTGGGGGGTGGGAGATACGCAGTATTTT.

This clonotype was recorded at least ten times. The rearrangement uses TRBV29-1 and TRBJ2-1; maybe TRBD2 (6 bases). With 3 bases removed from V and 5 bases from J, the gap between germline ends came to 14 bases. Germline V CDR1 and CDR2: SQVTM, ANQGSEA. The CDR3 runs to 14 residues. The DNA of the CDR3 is TGCAGCGTTGACCGGGGGAGAACCCACAATGAGCAGTTCTTC. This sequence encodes CSVDRGRTHNEQFF.

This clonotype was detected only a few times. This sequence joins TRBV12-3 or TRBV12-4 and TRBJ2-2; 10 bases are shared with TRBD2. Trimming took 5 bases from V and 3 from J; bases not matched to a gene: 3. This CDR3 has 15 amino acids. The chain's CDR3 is CASSSGGADTGELFF. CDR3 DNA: TGTGCCAGCAGTAGCGGGGGGGCCGACACCGGGGAGCTGTTTTTT.

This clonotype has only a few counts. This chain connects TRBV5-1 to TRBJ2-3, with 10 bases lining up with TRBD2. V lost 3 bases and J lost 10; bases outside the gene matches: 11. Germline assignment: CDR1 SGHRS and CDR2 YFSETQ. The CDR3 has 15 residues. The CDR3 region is CASSWAPAGGPPQYF. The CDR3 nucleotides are TGCGCCAGCAGCTGGGCCCCAGCGGGAGGGCCCCCGCAGTATTTT.